This TCR beta chain was captured in a study of cytomegalovirus exposure and HLA in healthy donors. With 60 Vbeta and 13 Jbeta primers, the PCR was carried out. Generated by immunoSEQ multiplex PCR, the TCRdb table keeps only in-frame clones and is missing some. The sample carries over 120,000 clones, 80% recorded once. The CDR3 is 16 residues long. Trimming pared 5 bases from V and 7 bases from J, leaving 20 bases between. Germline V gene lookup returns CDR1 PRHDT and CDR2 FYEKMQ (reference sequence). This rearrangement joins TRBV13 to TRBJ1-4; D is possibly TRBD1 (6 bases). The sample was PBMCs. This TCR came from a man between 40 and 49 years old in good health and CMV-seronegative. CDR3 in amino acids: CASSARYRASGEKLFF. In DNA, the CDR3 is TGTGCCAGCAGCGCCCGATACAGGGCCAGTGGTGAAAAACTGTTTTTT.